What follows is one TCR beta chain and its context. The data derive from a study of blood T cell repertoires in COVID-19. Looking at the study overall: Samples came from the United States, Italy and Spain, spanning acute and convalescent COVID-19. PBMCs, B-cell-depleted T cells, or T cells provided the cDNA or gDNA that made up the material.

The CDR3 sequence is 14 residues long. Germline V gene data show CDR1 as LNHDA and CDR2 as SQIVND (reference sequence). V was clipped by 3 bases and J by 5 bases; unmatched bases: 6. Researchers sorted participants into cohorts using their self-reported clinical history. Generated by immunoSEQ multiplex PCR, the TCRdb table keeps only in-frame clones and is missing some. The repertoire consists of over 120,000 clones, with 75% to 90% occurring once and the leading ten covering approximately 11%. The V and J genes are TRBV19 and TRBJ1-1; 7 bases match TRBD1. The receptor comes from a man in his 60s who had recovered from COVID-19. Sequencing was performed on PBMCs or T cells enriched from blood (not recorded which). The CDR3 sequence: CASSITGVVTEAFF. The DNA of the CDR3 is TGTGCCAGTAGTATCACAGGGGTGGTGACTGAAGCTTTCTTT.